This TCR beta chain was captured in a study of technical replicates of blood from a few donors. V shed 6 bases and J 0 bases; nucleotides not matched to a gene: 5. Germline V gene sequence: CDR1 MGHDK, CDR2 SYGVNS. The CDR3 has 15 amino acids. Clones were read by immunoSEQ multiplex PCR, and TCRdb kept only the in-frame ones, dropping some. The table has approximately 81,000 clones, 81% seen once. What was sequenced was PBMCs. The source of this sequence is a human donor in good health. Some clones in this sample may be carry-over from other donors' samples. This chain links TRBV25-1 with TRBJ1-3; the match to TRBD1 covers 7 bases. The CDR3 protein is CASSPRQGSGNTIYF. The CDR3 DNA sequence: TGTGCCAGCAGCCCTCGACAGGGCTCTGGAAACACCATATATTTT. Together with reference TRBV25-1 and TRBJ1-3, the CDR3 gives the full variable domain: EADIYQTPRYLVIGTGKKITLECSQTMGHDKMYWYQQDPGMELHLIHYSYGVNSTEKGDLSSESTVSRIRTEHFPLTLESARPSHTSQYLCASSPRQGSGNTIYFGEGSWLTVV.